What follows are 21 T cell receptor beta chains derived from one specimen sequenced in a study of response to subunit inactivated influenza vaccine. TCRdb re-called the RT-PCR reads through MiXCR, storing one row per CDR3 protein. The table includes 500,000 to 750,000 distinct CDR3 sequences, 14% detected once. The sample was PBMCs from blood, taken roughly 13 days after vaccination. Receptor source: a man aged 50 or older who received an inactivated influenza vaccine.

This clonotype was counted between two and nine times. V usage is TRBV29-1 and J usage is TRBJ2-7; D gene unclear. V lost 6 bases to trimming and J lost 3 bases, with 12 bases between them. CDR3 length: 12 residues. Germline V gene data show CDR1 as SQVTM and CDR2 as ANQGSEA. CDR3 bases: TGCAGCGTCCAGACGGACCTCTACGAGCAGTACTTC. Translated: CSVQTDLYEQYF.

J is TRBJ2-7 and V is TRBV4-3; a weak D match, TRBD1 (6 bases). CDR1 LGHNA and CDR2 YSLEER come from the germline V gene. The V gene lost 4 bases and the J gene lost 3 bases, with 16 bases spanning the gap. This CDR3 region has 15 residues. The CDR3 nucleotides are TGCGCCAGCAGCCTGGACAGCCCAGCGGACTACGAGCAGTACTTC. As protein: CASSLDSPADYEQYF.

The CDR3 DNA reads as TGTGCCAGCAGTTTATCCTGGGGACAGTTCTCGTCTTACGAGCAGTACTTC. It yields the protein CASSLSWGQFSSYEQYF. V is TRBV27 and J is TRBJ2-7; 7 bases agree with TRBD1. From germline, CDR1 is MNHEY and CDR2 SMNVEV (reference sequence). V dropped 0 bases and J dropped 4; count of bases not matched to a gene: 12. This CDR3 is 17 amino acids long.

The sample holds a few counts of this clonotype. This chain uses TRBV7-9 with TRBJ1-4, with D perhaps TRBD1 (5 bases). Trimming cost V 1 base and J 14 bases, with 17 bases left between them. This CDR3 has 14 residues. CDR1 SEHNR and CDR2 FQNEAQ come from the germline V gene (reference sequence). The CDR3 region has the DNA TGTGCCAGCAGCTTAGGCGGGGGGAAAGACCCCCTGTTTTTT. It is translated as CASSLGGGKDPLFF.

The CDR3 here is CASSSSDRGYNEQFF. The CDR3 coding sequence is TGTGCCAGCAGTTCTTCTGACAGGGGCTACAATGAGCAGTTCTTC. This chain connects TRBV6-5 to TRBJ2-1; TRBD1 matches 8 bases. CDR1 is MNHEY, CDR2 SVGAGI, per germline. CDR3 size: 15 residues. Unmatched junction bases numbered 5, after V lost 4 bases and J lost 3 bases.

The sample holds a few counts of this clonotype. The genes are TRBV7-2 and TRBJ2-7; D possibly matches TRBD1 or TRBD2 (5 bases each). V was trimmed by 1 base and J by 1 base, leaving 8 bases between them. The CDR3 has 14 amino acids. CDR1 SGHTA and CDR2 FQGNSA come from the germline V gene. In nucleotides, the CDR3 is TGTGCCAGCAGCTTAGGGGGACCGTCCTACGAGCAGTACTTC. This encodes CASSLGGPSYEQYF.

This clonotype was seen a few times. The rearrangement uses TRBV5-1 and TRBJ2-1; the D gene could be TRBD1 or TRBD2 (5 bases each). The germline V gene has CDR1 SGHRS and CDR2 YFSETQ. This CDR3 region has 15 residues. With 0 bases removed from V and 6 bases from J, the gap between germline ends came to 13 bases. The CDR3 DNA is TGCGCCAGCAGCTTGGGTCCCCCTGGGGGCAATGAGCAGTTCTTC. Protein product: CASSLGPPGGNEQFF.

The rearrangement links TRBV6-1 to TRBJ2-1, with 14 bases matching TRBD2. The CDR3 is 16 amino acids. The J segment lost 7 bases and the V segment lost 6 bases, leaving 8 bases of the junction unmatched. Germline V lookup: CDR1 MNHNS, CDR2 SASEGT. Here the CDR3 reads CASRPGLAGAKNEQFF. The CDR3 DNA follows: TGTGCCAGCAGACCGGGACTAGCGGGGGCTAAGAATGAGCAGTTCTTC.

The genes are TRBV7-9 and TRBJ2-1; D call uncertain. Trimming shortened V by 8 bases and J by 9 bases, and 23 bases separated the two germline ends. The germline gives CDR1 SEHNR, CDR2 FQNEAQ (reference sequence). The CDR3 covers 15 residues. The CDR3 here is CASGVRLGTVGEQFF. The DNA of the CDR3 is TGTGCCAGCGGAGTCAGGTTGGGCACAGTGGGTGAGCAGTTCTTC.

This clonotype was found a few times. J is TRBJ2-1 and V is TRBV9; 7 positions match TRBD1. Germline CDR1 reads SGDLS; CDR2 reads YYNGEE. The ends lost 3 bases at V and 8 bases at J; junction bases unmatched: 20. This CDR3 has 18 amino acids. CDR3 region: CASSEPLSGQRGSDEQFF. For the CDR3, the DNA is TGTGCCAGCAGCGAGCCTCTCTCGGGACAGCGAGGTAGCGATGAGCAGTTCTTC.

The rearrangement joins TRBV27 to TRBJ2-3, with D possibly being TRBD2 (6 bases). Germline values: CDR1 MNHEY, CDR2 SMNVEV (reference sequence). Trimming left V 7 bases short and J 3 bases short, with 20 bases between. The CDR3 consists of 16 residues. In nucleotides, the CDR3 is TGTGCCAGCAAATTAAAAGGGGCTAGCGCGACAGATACGCAGTATTTT. It yields the protein CASKLKGASATDTQYF.

The J gene is TRBJ2-6, the V gene TRBV18; D gene uncertain. V dropped 2 bases and J dropped 4 bases, with 18 bases sitting between them. Germline V lookup: CDR1 KGHSH, CDR2 LQKENI. The CDR3 covers 18 residues. The CDR3 loop reads CASSPIDNFLRGANVLTF. CDR3 nucleotide sequence: TGTGCCAGCTCACCAATCGATAACTTTCTCAGGGGGGCCAACGTCCTGACTTTC.

V and J are TRBV5-5 and TRBJ2-5, with TRBD2 as a possible D gene (5 bases). V was clipped by 3 bases and J by 7 bases, with 19 bases between them. CDR1 is SGHKS and CDR2 is YYEKEE in the germline V gene (reference sequence). The CDR3 consists of 15 residues. CDR3 protein: CASSSPGLQYRTQYF. As DNA, the CDR3 is TGTGCCAGCAGCTCGCCTGGACTTCAATATCGGACCCAGTACTTC.

This chain uses TRBV10-3 with TRBJ1-6; D gene unclear. Germline CDR1 reads ENHRY; CDR2 reads SYGVKD. The CDR3 spans 16 residues. Deletions cut 8 bases from V and 0 bases from J, with 14 bases between. The CDR3 region is CAIAAGGSSYNSPLHF. The CDR3 DNA sequence: TGTGCCATCGCCGCGGGTGGGAGCTCCTATAATTCACCCCTCCACTTT.

This rearrangement joins TRBV4-1 to TRBJ2-3, with D uncertain. The CDR3 has 14 residues. Germline lookup yields CDR1 MGHRA and CDR2 YSYEKL. Deletions cut 1 base from V and 4 bases from J, with 9 bases between. CDR3 sequence: CASSQGEGSDTQYF. CDR3 nucleotide sequence: TGCGCCAGCAGCCAAGGCGAAGGCTCAGATACGCAGTATTTT.

This clonotype was seen a few times. This chain joins TRBV20-1 and TRBJ1-1, with TRBD1 as a possible D gene (6 bases). The CDR3 spans 14 residues. The germline V and J ends were trimmed by 5 bases and 4 bases, with 17 bases remaining between them. Germline V gene sequence: CDR1 DFQATT, CDR2 SNEGSKA (reference sequence). The CDR3 reads CSAGPMGGATEAFF. The DNA of the CDR3 is TGCAGTGCTGGACCCATGGGGGGCGCCACTGAAGCTTTCTTT.

This clonotype was seen many times. The V and J genes are TRBV20-1 and TRBJ1-1, with D maybe TRBD1 (6 bases). The CDR3 spans 14 residues. Looked up from germline, CDR1 is DFQATT and CDR2 is SNEGSKA (reference sequence). V lost 5 bases to trimming and J lost 4 bases, with 17 bases between them. The CDR3 DNA reads TGCAGTGCTCTCGACAGGCGGAAGGGCACTGAAGCTTTCTTT. As protein: CSALDRRKGTEAFF.

This clonotype was seen a few times. The chain combines TRBV6-1 with TRBJ1-2; 12 bases are shared with TRBD1. This CDR3 comprises 17 residues. The V segment lost 5 bases and the J segment 0 bases; nucleotides outside the gene matches: 7. The germline CDR1 and CDR2 sequences are MNHNS and SASEGT. The CDR3 reads CASSPGQGATSNYGYTF. CDR3 bases: TGTGCCAGCAGTCCGGGACAGGGGGCAACATCTAACTATGGCTACACCTTC.

The chain links TRBV6-2 or TRBV6-3 to TRBJ1-5, with D maybe TRBD1 (5 bases). V lost 6 bases to trimming and J lost 5 bases, with 14 bases between them. Per germline, CDR1 MNHEY and CDR2 SVGEGT. The CDR3 spans 14 residues. The CDR3 sequence: CASSRDRDYQPQHF. For the CDR3, the DNA is TGTGCCAGCAGCCGGGACCGGGACTATCAGCCCCAGCATTTT.

This sequence joins TRBV28 and TRBJ2-1, with 7 bases identical to TRBD1. Germline V gene lookup returns CDR1 MDHEN and CDR2 SYDVKM. Losses at the gene ends were 0 bases for V and 8 bases for J; bases not matched to a gene: 7. This CDR3 contains 15 residues. The DNA for the CDR3 is TGTGCCAGCAGTTTATGGGACAGGAAAGGGGATGAGCAGTTCTTC. This translates into CASSLWDRKGDEQFF.

This clonotype was seen a few times. The chain couples TRBV5-1 to TRBJ2-7, with TRBD1 as a possible D gene (6 bases). The CDR3 has 14 amino acids. Trimming shortened V by 7 bases and J by 2 bases, and 16 bases separated the two germline ends. Germline V gives CDR1 SGHRS, CDR2 YFSETQ. The CDR3 nucleotides read TGCGCCAGCGCGAGACAGGACCAAACCTACGAGCAGTACTTC. It translates to CASARQDQTYEQYF.